This is a list of T cell receptor beta chains from one sample in a study of T cell responses to AZD1222 COVID-19 vaccine. Clones were sequenced by immunoSEQ multiplex PCR, and TCRdb holds only the in-frame ones, with some missing. The sample consists of over 100,000 clones, approximately 91% of them appearing once. Sequences were derived from peripheral blood, sampled on day 0 of AZD1222 vaccination. The source of these receptors is an adult in good health. CDR3s include the opening cysteine and the closing phenylalanine or tryptophan. D genes are given only for firm matches. Clone sizes are given selectively: once, few, many, or a class where the clone is expanded.

v_call,clone_size,j_call,d_call,cdr3_aa,cdr3_nt
TRBV19,.,TRBJ1-2,.,CATRDWRGYGYTF,TGTGCCACCCGGGACTGGAGGGGCTATGGCTACACCTTC
TRBV4-1,.,TRBJ1-4,.,CASSQERLSEKLFF,TGCGCCAGCAGCCAAGAGCGGCTCTCGGAAAAACTGTTTTTT
TRBV2,.,TRBJ1-3,.,CASREVDTIYF,TGTGCCAGCAGAGAGGTGGACACCATATATTTT
TRBV10-3,.,TRBJ2-5,TRBD2,CAISEGWTSGKETQYF,TGTGCCATCAGTGAGGGTTGGACTAGCGGCAAAGAGACCCAGTACTTC
TRBV2,.,TRBJ1-5,.,CASSTDASNQPQHF,TGTGCCAGCAGTACCGACGCGAGCAATCAGCCCCAGCATTTT
TRBV5-1,.,TRBJ1-1,TRBD1,CASSDRDSPNTEAFF,TGCGCCAGCAGCGACCGGGACAGCCCGAACACTGAAGCTTTCTTT
TRBV5-1,.,TRBJ1-3,.,CASSLPGTSGNTIYF,TGCGCCAGCAGCTTGCCGGGGACCTCTGGAAACACCATATATTTT
TRBV12-3/TRBV12-4,once,TRBJ2-5,.,CASSLVRETQYF,TGTGCCAGCAGTTTGGTTCGGGAGACCCAGTACTTC
TRBV15,.,TRBJ1-1,.,CATSMGPWGTEAFF,TGTGCCACCAGCATGGGACCCTGGGGGACTGAAGCTTTCTTT
TRBV21-1,.,TRBJ1-3,.,CASSKAGWKEAIYF,TGTGCCAGCAGCAAAGCTGGGTGGAAGGAGGCCATATATTTT
TRBV7-2,.,TRBJ2-3,.,CASSGDRFSGIVDTQYF,TGTGCCAGCAGCGGGGACAGGTTTAGCGGGATAGTGGATACGCAGTATTTT
TRBV2,.,TRBJ1-5,.,CASSESRDTQHF,TGTGCCAGCAGTGAATCGAGAGACACCCAGCATTTT
TRBV3-1/TRBV3-2,.,TRBJ1-3,.,CASSRPGRISGNTIYF,TGTGCCAGCAGCCGCCCGGGACGGATCTCTGGAAACACCATATATTTT
TRBV6-5,.,TRBJ1-3,.,CASRTGTDSGNTIYF,TGTGCCAGCAGGACCGGGACGGACTCTGGAAACACCATATATTTT
TRBV27,.,TRBJ2-1,.,CASSPSIIHNEQFF,TGTGCCAGCAGTCCCTCTATCATCCACAATGAGCAGTTCTTC
TRBV11-2,.,TRBJ2-3,.,CASSATRDSSTDTQYF,TGTGCCAGCAGCGCCACCCGGGACTCTAGCACAGATACGCAGTATTTT
TRBV10-1,.,TRBJ2-4,TRBD2,CASSGTGGPDRYF,TGCGCCAGCAGTGGGACGGGAGGGCCTGATCGGTACTTC
TRBV2,.,TRBJ1-1,.,CATNREKGTEAFF,TGTGCCACCAACCGGGAGAAGGGCACTGAAGCTTTCTTT
TRBV7-6,.,TRBJ2-3,.,CASSLQGSDTQYF,TGTGCCAGCAGCCTCCAGGGTTCGGATACGCAGTATTTT
TRBV7-2,.,TRBJ2-3,.,CASSLAFRAGSTDTQYF,TGTGCCAGCAGCTTAGCGTTCCGGGCGGGTAGCACAGATACGCAGTATTTT
TRBV4-3,few,TRBJ1-4,TRBD1,CASSQGQGENEKLFF,TGCGCCAGCAGCCAAGGACAGGGTGAAAACGAAAAACTGTTTTTT
TRBV11-2,.,TRBJ1-2,.,CASSSLQDLHYGYTF,TGTGCCAGCAGTTCCCTCCAGGACCTCCACTATGGCTACACCTTC
TRBV6-5,.,TRBJ1-5,.,CASRNPGYNQPQHF,TGTGCCAGCAGAAACCCCGGGTACAATCAGCCCCAGCATTTT
TRBV3-1/TRBV3-2,.,TRBJ2-3,.,CASSQGLGDTQYF,TGTGCCAGCAGCCAAGGGCTGGGAGATACGCAGTATTTT
TRBV2,.,TRBJ1-1,.,CASSWGTEAFF,TGTGCCAGCAGCTGGGGCACTGAAGCTTTCTTT
TRBV3-1/TRBV3-2,.,TRBJ2-4,TRBD2,CASSSSSGNIQYF,TGTGCCAGCTCCTCCTCTAGCGGAAACATTCAGTACTTC
TRBV6-5,.,TRBJ2-5,TRBD1,CASSKGQERQETQYF,TGTGCCAGCAGTAAGGGACAGGAGCGTCAAGAGACCCAGTACTTC
TRBV3-1/TRBV3-2,.,TRBJ1-6,.,CASRNMGANSPLHF,TGTGCCAGCAGAAACATGGGGGCGAATTCACCCCTCCACTTT
TRBV7-2,.,TRBJ2-3,TRBD1,CASSPHRDRGLTDTQYF,TGTGCCAGCAGCCCTCACCGGGACAGGGGCCTCACAGATACGCAGTATTTT
TRBV29-1,.,TRBJ1-2,.,CSVHVGRSYGYTF,TGCAGCGTTCACGTGGGCAGGAGCTATGGCTACACCTTC
TRBV3-1/TRBV3-2,.,TRBJ1-2,.,CASSQVFMATGSYTF,TGTGCCAGCAGCCAAGTGTTCATGGCCACTGGGAGCTACACCTTC
TRBV5-1,.,TRBJ2-3,TRBD2,CASSSRTSGDTQYF,TGCGCCAGCAGCTCACGGACTAGTGGAGATACGCAGTATTTT
TRBV9,.,TRBJ1-2,.,CASTGWGEYGYTF,TGTGCCAGCACCGGGTGGGGGGAGTATGGCTACACCTTC
TRBV20-1,.,TRBJ1-6,TRBD1,CSASGGQLGYNSPLHF,TGCAGTGCTAGTGGGGGACAGCTCGGCTATAATTCACCCCTCCACTTT
TRBV6-2/TRBV6-3,.,TRBJ1-6,TRBD1,CASSLGQAGVLHF,TGTGCCAGCAGTCTCGGACAGGCTGGGGTCCTCCACTTT
TRBV18,.,TRBJ1-1,.,CASSQRTLMNTEAFF,TGTGCCAGTTCCCAACGGACCCTAATGAACACTGAAGCTTTCTTT
TRBV7-9,.,TRBJ2-7,.,CASSLGPILSYEQYF,TGTGCCAGCAGCTTAGGGCCGATCCTCTCCTACGAGCAGTACTTC
TRBV19,.,TRBJ2-3,TRBD1,CASSPGTGYTDTQYF,TGTGCCAGTAGTCCCGGGACAGGTTACACAGATACGCAGTATTTT
TRBV2,.,TRBJ2-7,TRBD1,CASSRDRDYLYF,TGTGCCAGCAGTCGGGACAGGGATTATTTGTACTTC
TRBV7-9,.,TRBJ1-1,.,CASSLAYGNTEAFF,TGTGCCAGCAGCTTAGCGTACGGTAACACTGAAGCTTTCTTT
TRBV5-6,once,TRBJ2-5,.,CASHSYQRETQYF,TGTGCCAGCCATAGTTACCAGAGAGAGACCCAGTACTTC
TRBV28,.,TRBJ2-6,.,CASVQSLSGANVLTF,TGTGCCTCCGTACAGAGCCTCTCTGGGGCCAACGTCCTGACTTTC
TRBV6-5,.,TRBJ1-1,TRBD1,CASSPRDRADEAFF,TGTGCCAGCAGTCCCAGGGACAGGGCAGATGAAGCTTTCTTT
TRBV2,.,TRBJ1-3,.,CASRPADSGNTIYF,TGTGCCAGCAGACCAGCGGACTCTGGAAACACCATATATTTT
TRBV19,.,TRBJ1-3,TRBD1,CASSRTGGGGNTIYF,TGTGCCAGTAGCCGGACAGGGGGCGGTGGAAACACCATATATTTT
TRBV9,.,TRBJ2-3,.,CASSMGDTQYF,TGTGCCAGCAGCATGGGGGATACGCAGTATTTT
TRBV3-1/TRBV3-2,.,TRBJ2-7,TRBD1,CASSPRRQGVYEQYF,TGTGCCAGCAGCCCTCGAAGACAGGGGGTCTACGAGCAGTACTTC
TRBV5-1,.,TRBJ1-3,TRBD1,CASSLVQGVEYGNTIYF,TGCGCCAGCAGCTTGGTTCAGGGGGTAGAATATGGAAACACCATATATTTT
TRBV19,.,TRBJ1-2,.,CASSIRSYGYTF,TGTGCCAGTAGTATACGCAGCTATGGCTACACCTTC
TRBV5-5,.,TRBJ1-1,.,CASSLAGMGTEAFF,TGTGCCAGCAGCTTGGCAGGGATGGGCACTGAAGCTTTCTTT
TRBV11-2,.,TRBJ1-4,.,CASSLYGKVTEKLFF,TGTGCCAGCAGCCTATACGGGAAGGTTACTGAAAAACTGTTTTTT
TRBV6-6,.,TRBJ1-6,.,CASSLRDLSSFNSPLHF,TGTGCCAGCAGTCTCCGCGATCTTAGCTCCTTTAATTCACCCCTCCACTTT
TRBV6-5,.,TRBJ2-7,.,CASRTSRVSTYEQYF,TGTGCCAGCAGAACTTCCCGGGTCTCCACCTACGAGCAGTACTTC
TRBV7-9,.,TRBJ2-7,.,CASSLGVWDEQYF,TGTGCCAGCAGCCTCGGGGTATGGGACGAGCAGTACTTC
TRBV27,.,TRBJ2-5,TRBD2,CASTSPGGGQETQYF,TGTGCCAGCACCTCACCGGGGGGGGGTCAAGAGACCCAGTACTTC
TRBV20-1,.,TRBJ2-2,.,CSASNSPGELFF,TGCAGTGCTAGTAATTCCCCCGGGGAGCTGTTTTTT
TRBV6-2/TRBV6-3,.,TRBJ1-2,.,CASSYIPGNNYGYTF,TGTGCCAGCAGTTATATTCCGGGCAATAACTATGGCTACACCTTC
TRBV7-9,.,TRBJ1-1,.,CASSPGENTEAFF,TGTGCCAGCAGCCCTGGAGAGAACACTGAAGCTTTCTTT
TRBV18,.,TRBJ1-1,.,CASSPYGPENTEAFF,TGTGCCAGCTCACCATACGGTCCAGAGAACACTGAAGCTTTCTTT
TRBV7-9,.,TRBJ1-3,TRBD1,CASSHPTGERDTIYF,TGTGCCAGCAGCCACCCGACAGGGGAGAGGGACACCATATATTTT